The entry that follows covers one T cell receptor beta chain sequence. Other DNA variants within this sample encode the same CDR3. Sequenced by immunoSEQ multiplex PCR; TCRdb stores in-frame clones only, minus some. Of 40,000 or so clones listed, around 86% were seen once; the top ten hold under 5.5%. Germline CDR1 reads SGDLS; CDR2 reads YYNGEE. Trimming at V came to 0 bases and at J to 2 bases, leaving 3 bases not matched to a gene. The CDR3 is made up of 15 amino acids. The sample belongs to a study of blood T cell repertoires in COVID-19. As for the study in general: Sources were T cells, B-cell-depleted T cells, or PBMCs; the material itself was cDNA or gDNA.

This chain joins TRBV9 and TRBJ2-7, with TRBD1 matching 9 bases. The specimen was peripheral blood. The source is a man aged 35 to 55 with active COVID-19. The CDR3 spells CASSVGQGVPYEQYF. The CDR3 nucleotides read TGTGCCAGCAGCGTAGGACAGGGGGTTCCCTACGAGCAGTACTTC.